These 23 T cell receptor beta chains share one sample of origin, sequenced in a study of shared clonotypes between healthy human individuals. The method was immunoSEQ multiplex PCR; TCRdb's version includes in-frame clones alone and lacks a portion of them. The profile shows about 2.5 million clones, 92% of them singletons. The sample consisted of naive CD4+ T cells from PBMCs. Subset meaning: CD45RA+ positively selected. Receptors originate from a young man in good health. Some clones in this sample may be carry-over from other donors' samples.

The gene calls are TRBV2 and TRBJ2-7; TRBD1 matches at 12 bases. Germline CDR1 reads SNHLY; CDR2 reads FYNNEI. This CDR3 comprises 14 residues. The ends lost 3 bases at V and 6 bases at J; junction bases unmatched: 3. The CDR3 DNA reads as TGTGCCAGCAGTGAGGGACAGGGGGCATCCGAGCAGTACTTC. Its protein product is CASSEGQGASEQYF.

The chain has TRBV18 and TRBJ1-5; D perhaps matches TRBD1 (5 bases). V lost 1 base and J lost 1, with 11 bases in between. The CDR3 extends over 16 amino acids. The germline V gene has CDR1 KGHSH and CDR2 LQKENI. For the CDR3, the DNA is TGTGCCAGCTCACCACTTGACAGCGGAAGCAATCAGCCCCAGCATTTT. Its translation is CASSPLDSGSNQPQHF.

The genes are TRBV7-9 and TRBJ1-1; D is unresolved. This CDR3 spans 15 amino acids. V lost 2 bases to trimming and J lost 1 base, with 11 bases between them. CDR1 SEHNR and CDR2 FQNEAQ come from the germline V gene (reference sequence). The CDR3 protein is CASSLRPAQNTEAFF. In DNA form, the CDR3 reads TGTGCCAGCAGCTTACGACCGGCCCAGAACACTGAAGCTTTCTTT.

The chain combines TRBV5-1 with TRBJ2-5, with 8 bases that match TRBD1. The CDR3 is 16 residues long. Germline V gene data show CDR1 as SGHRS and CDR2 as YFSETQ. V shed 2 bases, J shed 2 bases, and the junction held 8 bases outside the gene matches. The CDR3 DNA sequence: TGCGCCAGCAGCTTCTCCCCCCGGACAGGGCAAGAGACCCAGTACTTC. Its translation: CASSFSPRTGQETQYF. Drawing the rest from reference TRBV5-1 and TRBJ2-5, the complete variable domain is KAGVTQTPRYLIKTRGQQVTLSCSPISGHRSVSWYQQTPGQGLQFLFEYFSETQRNKGNFPGRFSGRQFSNSRSEMNVSTLELGDSALYLCASSFSPRTGQETQYFGPGTRLLVL.

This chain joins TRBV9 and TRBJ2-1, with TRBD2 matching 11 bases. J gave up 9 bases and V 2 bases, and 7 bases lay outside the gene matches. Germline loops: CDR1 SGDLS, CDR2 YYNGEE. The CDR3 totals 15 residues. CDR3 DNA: TGTGCCAGCAGCGTTACTAGCGGGAGTGGCGGTGAGCAGTTCTTC. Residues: CASSVTSGSGGEQFF.

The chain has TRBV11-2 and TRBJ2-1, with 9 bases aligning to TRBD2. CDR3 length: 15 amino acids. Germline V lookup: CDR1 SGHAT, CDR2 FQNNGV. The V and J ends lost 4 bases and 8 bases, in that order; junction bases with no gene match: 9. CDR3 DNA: TGTGCCAGCAGCTCAGGAATAGCGGGAGTCTATGAGCAGTTCTTC. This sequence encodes CASSSGIAGVYEQFF.

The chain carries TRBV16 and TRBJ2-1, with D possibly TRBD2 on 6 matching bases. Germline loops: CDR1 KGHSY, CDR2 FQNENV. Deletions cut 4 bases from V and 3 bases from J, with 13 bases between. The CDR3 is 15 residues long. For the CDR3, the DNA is TGTGCCAGCAGCCCACAAGGGCGGGGCTACAATGAGCAGTTCTTC. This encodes CASSPQGRGYNEQFF.

Here the CDR3 DNA reads TGCAGCGTTTCCGGGAGAGCGAACACTGAAGCTTTCTTT. Its translation: CSVSGRANTEAFF. This chain connects TRBV29-1 to TRBJ1-1; D remains unclear. The length of the CDR3 is 13 residues. Between the trimmed V and J ends, which lost 5 bases and 1 base, there was a span of 11 bases. The germline V gene has CDR1 SQVTM and CDR2 ANQGSEA. Complete variable domain (other parts from reference TRBV29-1 and TRBJ1-1): SAVISQKPSRDICQRGTSLTIQCQVDSQVTMMFWYRQQPGQSLTLIATANQGSEATYESGFVIDKFPISRPNLTFSTLTVSNMSPEDSSIYLCSVSGRANTEAFFGQGTRLTVV.

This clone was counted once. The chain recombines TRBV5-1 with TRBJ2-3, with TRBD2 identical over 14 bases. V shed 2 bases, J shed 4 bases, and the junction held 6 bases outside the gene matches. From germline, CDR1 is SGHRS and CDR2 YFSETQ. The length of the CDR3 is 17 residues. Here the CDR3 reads CASSFSGLAGGADTQYF. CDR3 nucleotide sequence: TGCGCCAGCAGCTTCTCTGGACTAGCGGGAGGTGCAGATACGCAGTATTTT. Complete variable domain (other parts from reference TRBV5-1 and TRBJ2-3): KAGVTQTPRYLIKTRGQQVTLSCSPISGHRSVSWYQQTPGQGLQFLFEYFSETQRNKGNFPGRFSGRQFSNSRSEMNVSTLELGDSALYLCASSFSGLAGGADTQYFGPGTRLTVL.

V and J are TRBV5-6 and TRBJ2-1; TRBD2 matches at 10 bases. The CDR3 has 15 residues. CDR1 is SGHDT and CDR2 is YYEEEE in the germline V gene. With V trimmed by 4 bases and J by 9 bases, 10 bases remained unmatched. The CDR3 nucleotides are TGTGCCAGCAGCGCCGGACTAGCGGAGGCAACTGAGCAGTTCTTC. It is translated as CASSAGLAEATEQFF. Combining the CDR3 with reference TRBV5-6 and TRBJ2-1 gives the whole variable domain DAGVTQSPTHLIKTRGQQVTLRCSPKSGHDTVSWYQQALGQGPQFIFQYYEEEERQRGNFPDRFSGHQFPNYSSELNVNALLLGDSALYLCASSAGLAEATEQFFGPGTRLTVL.

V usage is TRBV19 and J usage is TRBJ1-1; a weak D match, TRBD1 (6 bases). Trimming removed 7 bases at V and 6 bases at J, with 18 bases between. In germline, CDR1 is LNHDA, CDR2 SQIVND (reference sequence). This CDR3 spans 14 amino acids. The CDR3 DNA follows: TGTGCCAGTATTTTCAGGGGAAAAATTTCTGAAGCTTTCTTT. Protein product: CASIFRGKISEAFF.

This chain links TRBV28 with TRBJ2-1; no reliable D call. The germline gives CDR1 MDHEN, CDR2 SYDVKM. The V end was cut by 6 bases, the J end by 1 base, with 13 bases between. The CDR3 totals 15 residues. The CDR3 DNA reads TGTGCCAGCAGCTCATATGCGAGGTCCTACAATGAGCAGTTCTTC. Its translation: CASSSYARSYNEQFF.

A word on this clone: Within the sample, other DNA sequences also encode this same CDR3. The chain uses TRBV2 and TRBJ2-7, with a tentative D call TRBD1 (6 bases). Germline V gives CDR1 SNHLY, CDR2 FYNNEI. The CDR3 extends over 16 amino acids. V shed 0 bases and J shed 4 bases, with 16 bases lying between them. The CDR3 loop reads CASSEAGTRRGYEQYF. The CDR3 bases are TGTGCCAGCAGTGAAGCGGGAACGCGCAGGGGTTACGAGCAGTACTTC.

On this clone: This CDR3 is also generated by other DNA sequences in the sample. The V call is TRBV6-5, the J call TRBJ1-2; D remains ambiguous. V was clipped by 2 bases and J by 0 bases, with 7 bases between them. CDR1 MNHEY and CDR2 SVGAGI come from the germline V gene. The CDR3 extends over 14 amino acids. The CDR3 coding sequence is TGTGCCAGCAGTTACCGGCGGGCTAACTATGGCTACACCTTC. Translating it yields CASSYRRANYGYTF.

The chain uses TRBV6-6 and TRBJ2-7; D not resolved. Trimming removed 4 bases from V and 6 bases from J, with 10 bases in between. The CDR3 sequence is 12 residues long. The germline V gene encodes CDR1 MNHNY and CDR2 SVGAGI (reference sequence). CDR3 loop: CASSSQVFEQYF. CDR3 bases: TGTGCCAGCAGTTCTCAGGTATTCGAGCAGTACTTC.

In DNA form, the CDR3 reads TGTGCCAGCAGTGACAGTCAGCGGAGCACAGATACGCAGTATTTT. Protein sequence: CASSDSQRSTDTQYF. The genes are TRBV6-4 and TRBJ2-3; tentative D call: TRBD2 (5 bases). This CDR3 has 15 residues. V was cut by 2 bases and J by 0 bases, with 9 bases left in between. Germline values: CDR1 MRHNA, CDR2 SNTAGT.

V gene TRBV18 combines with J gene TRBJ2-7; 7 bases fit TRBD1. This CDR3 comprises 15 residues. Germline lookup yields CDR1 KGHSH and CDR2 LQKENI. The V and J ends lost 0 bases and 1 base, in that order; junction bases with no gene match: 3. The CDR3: CASSPPSTGSYEQYF. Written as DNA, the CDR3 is TGTGCCAGCTCACCACCTTCGACAGGGTCCTACGAGCAGTACTTC.

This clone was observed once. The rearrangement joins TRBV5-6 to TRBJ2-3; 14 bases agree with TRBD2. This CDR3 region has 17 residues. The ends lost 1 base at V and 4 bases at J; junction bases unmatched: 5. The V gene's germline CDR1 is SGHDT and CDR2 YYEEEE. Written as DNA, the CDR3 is TGTGCCAGCAGCTTGAGGGGACTAGCGGGAGCAGCAGATACGCAGTATTTT. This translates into CASSLRGLAGAADTQYF.

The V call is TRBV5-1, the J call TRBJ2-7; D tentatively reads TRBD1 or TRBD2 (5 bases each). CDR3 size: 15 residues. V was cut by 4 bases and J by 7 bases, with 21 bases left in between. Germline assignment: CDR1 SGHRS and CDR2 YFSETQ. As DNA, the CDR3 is TGCGCCAGCAGCGAAGGGGACGGAACCGTATCGGAGCAGTACTTC. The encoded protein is CASSEGDGTVSEQYF.

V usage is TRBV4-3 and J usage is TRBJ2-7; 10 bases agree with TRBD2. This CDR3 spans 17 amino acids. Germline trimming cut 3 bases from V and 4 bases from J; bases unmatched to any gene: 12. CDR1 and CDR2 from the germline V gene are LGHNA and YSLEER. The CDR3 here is CASSQGAGLAGVYEQYF. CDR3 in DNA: TGCGCCAGCAGCCAGGGGGCGGGCCTAGCGGGAGTTTACGAGCAGTACTTC.

The CDR3 is CASSLQAFNEKLFF. CDR3 in DNA: TGTGCCAGCAGCCTACAGGCGTTTAATGAAAAACTGTTTTTT. The chain has TRBV6-5 and TRBJ1-4, with D possibly being TRBD1 (5 bases). CDR1 is MNHEY, CDR2 SVGAGI, per germline. The CDR3 covers 14 residues. V dropped 6 bases and J dropped 4 bases, with 12 bases sitting between them.

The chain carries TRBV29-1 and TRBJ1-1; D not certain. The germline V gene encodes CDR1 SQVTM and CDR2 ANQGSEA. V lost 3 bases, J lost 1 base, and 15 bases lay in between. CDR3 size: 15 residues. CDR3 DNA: TGCAGCGTTGAGCTGGTGTCCTCATCGAACACTGAAGCTTTCTTT. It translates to CSVELVSSSNTEAFF.

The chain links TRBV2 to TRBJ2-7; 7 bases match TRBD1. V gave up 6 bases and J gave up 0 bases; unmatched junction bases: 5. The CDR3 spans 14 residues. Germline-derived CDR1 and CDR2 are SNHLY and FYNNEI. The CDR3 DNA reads TGTGCCAGCAGGGCCGGGACAGACTCCTACGAGCAGTACTTC. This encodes CASRAGTDSYEQYF.